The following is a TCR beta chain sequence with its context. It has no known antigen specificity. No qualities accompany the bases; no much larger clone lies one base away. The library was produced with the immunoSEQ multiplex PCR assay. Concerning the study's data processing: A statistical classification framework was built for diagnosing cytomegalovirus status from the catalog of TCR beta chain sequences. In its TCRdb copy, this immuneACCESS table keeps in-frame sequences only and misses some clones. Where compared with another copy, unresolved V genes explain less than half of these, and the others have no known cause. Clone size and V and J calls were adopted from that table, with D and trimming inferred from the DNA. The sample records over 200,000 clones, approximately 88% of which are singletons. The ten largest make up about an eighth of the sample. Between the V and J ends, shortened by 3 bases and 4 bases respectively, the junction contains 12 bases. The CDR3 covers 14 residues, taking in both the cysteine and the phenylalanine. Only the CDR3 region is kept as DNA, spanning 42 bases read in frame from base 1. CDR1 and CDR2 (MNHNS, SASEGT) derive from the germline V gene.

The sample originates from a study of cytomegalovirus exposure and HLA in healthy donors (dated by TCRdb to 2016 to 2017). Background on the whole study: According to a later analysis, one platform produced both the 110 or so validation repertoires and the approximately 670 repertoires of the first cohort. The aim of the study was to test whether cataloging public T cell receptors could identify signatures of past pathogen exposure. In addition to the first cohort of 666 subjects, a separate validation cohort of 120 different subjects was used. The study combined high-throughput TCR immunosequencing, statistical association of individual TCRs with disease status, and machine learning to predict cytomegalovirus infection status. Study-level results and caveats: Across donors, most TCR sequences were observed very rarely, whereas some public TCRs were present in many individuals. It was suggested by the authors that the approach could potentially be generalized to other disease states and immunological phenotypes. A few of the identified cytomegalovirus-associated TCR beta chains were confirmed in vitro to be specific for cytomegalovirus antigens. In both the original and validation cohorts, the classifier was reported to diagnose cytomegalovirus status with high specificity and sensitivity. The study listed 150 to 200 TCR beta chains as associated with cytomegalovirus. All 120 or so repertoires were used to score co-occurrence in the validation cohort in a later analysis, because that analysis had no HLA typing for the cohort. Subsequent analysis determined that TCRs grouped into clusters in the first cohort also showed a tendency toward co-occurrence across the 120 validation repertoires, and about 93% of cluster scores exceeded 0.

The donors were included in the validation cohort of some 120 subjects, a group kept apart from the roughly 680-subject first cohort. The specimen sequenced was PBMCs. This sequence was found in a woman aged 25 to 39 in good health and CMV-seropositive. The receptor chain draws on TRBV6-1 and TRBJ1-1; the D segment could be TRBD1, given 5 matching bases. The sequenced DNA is TGTGCCAGCAGTGAGCAGGGAGGGACCACTGAAGCTTTCTTT. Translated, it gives CASSEQGGTTEAFF.